This TCR beta chain was sequenced in a study of T cells in Graves' hyperthyroidism and ophthalmopathy. Notes on the study in general: Most expanded thyroid clonotypes above 0.001 also appeared in blood.

Regarding this clonotype: Its antigen remains unidentified.

Authors of the study amplified TCR beta CDR3 regions from RNA transcripts. HTBI primers were the set used in a first-round RT-PCR of the TCR CDR3. TCRdb redid the calling of the multiplex PCR reads with MiXCR, one entry per CDR3 protein. The table records 350,000 to 500,000 distinct CDR3 sequences, roughly 13% of them present only once. V dropped 3 bases and J dropped 7 bases, with 18 bases sitting between them. The CDR3 is 16 residues long. Looked up from germline, CDR1 is MDHEN and CDR2 is SYDVKM. The sample taken for sequencing was blood. J is TRBJ1-4 and V is TRBV28; the D gene is possibly TRBD1 (5 bases). The clonotype was recovered from a woman aged 18 to 35 with Graves' hyperthyroidism. The CDR3 region has the DNA TGTGCCAGCAGTTTTGTCGCGAGGGGAGGGCTTGAAAAACTGTTTTTT. The encoded protein is CASSFVARGGLEKLFF.